The subject of this entry is one TCR beta chain. What it recognizes is unknown. The data belong to a study of T cell responses to AZD1222 COVID-19 vaccine. As for the study in general: Pooled in the analysis were second doses at about 4 or about 12 weeks.

General study results and limits: Only 5 or 6 AZD1222 recipients tested seropositive at baseline. Spike was spanned by vaccine-associated CD4 TCRs, which were dominant at 160-218 and 743-854.

Looked up from germline, CDR1 is SGHNT and CDR2 is YENEEA. This CDR3 spans 14 amino acids. V lost 0 bases to trimming and J lost 6 bases, with 6 bases between them. Repertoires were generated with immunoSEQ multiplex PCR, while TCRdb's copy carries only in-frame clones and drops some. The repertoire holds around 84,000 clones, with approximately 85% as singletons. The source of this sequence is an adult in good health. J is TRBJ1-6 and V is TRBV11-3, with D uncertain. The sample here was peripheral blood, taken on day 0 of AZD1222 vaccination. Here the CDR3 DNA reads TGTGCCAGCAGCTTAGAGGGTGGTAATTCACCCCTCCACTTT. As protein: CASSLEGGNSPLHF.